Below, one TCR beta chain is given with its context. Which antigen it targets is not known. Nothing much larger sits one base from this clone, and base qualities are not available. TCRbeta CDR3 regions were amplified from genomic DNA using the immunoSEQ Assay, a bias-controlled multiplex PCR. In the paper's pipeline: Nucleated cell counts per sample were estimated from amplification of reference gene primers within the assay. To quantify the absolute abundance of each unique TCRbeta CDR3 rearrangement, sequence reads were collapsed and filtered. For each sample, productive Simpson clonality was calculated as the square root of Simpson's diversity index across productive rearrangements. Here the immuneACCESS table is served through TCRdb, limited to in-frame sequences with V and J called. Missing clones are a known gap in these copies; in checked studies unresolved V genes cover under half, and the rest lacks a known reason. Clonal size and the V and J genes are those of that table, whereas D and trimming came from the DNA. The sample data list about 350,000 clones, and 88% of these were observed just once. Of the sample, 6% to 8.5% is held by the ten largest clones.

The sample originates from a study of blood T cell repertoires in COVID-19 (dated by TCRdb to 2020 to 2022). With respect to the entire study: The collaborator samples originated in the United States, Italy and Spain and spanned the acute and convalescent phases of COVID-19. The samples were drawn from the first 160 participants of the ongoing ImmuneRACE study and from about 1,200 subjects provided by 6 global collaborators. The dataset comprised deeply sampled blood TCRbeta repertoires from subjects exposed to, actively infected with, or recovered from COVID-19. The material from the prospective study consisted of cDNA or gDNA derived from T cells, B-cell-depleted T cells, or PBMCs. Where available, HLA class I and class II types were obtained from metadata supplied by the sample provider rather than from assay-based typing. The repertoires were made available in a free public database intended to serve as a resource for research on the immune response to SARS-CoV-2. Sample metadata almost always included a de-identified subject ID, COVID-19 status, age in years and sex.

The study at large found these results: How much clinical and demographic metadata was included differed by source and by participant, and the metadata was provided uncurated.

In Seattle, one collaborating source enrolled patients while the infection was active and tracked those patients longitudinally over the course of disease. Each collaborating institution followed its own protocols to collect whole blood in K2EDTA tubes. For TCRbeta analysis, collaborators shipped samples as frozen whole blood, isolated PBMCs, or DNA extracted from either of those sample types. Deletion took 5 bases off V and 2 bases off J, with a span of 15 bases between the germline ends. Including cysteine and phenylalanine, the CDR3 has 14 amino acids. The kept DNA is CDR3 alone, 42 bases in frame from the first base. CDR1 is given as SQVTM and CDR2 as ANQGSEA, both from the germline V gene.

Specimen: peripheral blood. The TCR originated in a woman in her seventies with COVID-19, enrolled during active disease. The rearrangement combines TRBV29-1 with TRBJ2-5, with the D gene call left open. The DNA sequence is given as TGCAGCGTTCGTAGAGGTCCGACGCAAGAGACCCAGTACTTC. Its protein reads: CSVRRGPTQETQYF.